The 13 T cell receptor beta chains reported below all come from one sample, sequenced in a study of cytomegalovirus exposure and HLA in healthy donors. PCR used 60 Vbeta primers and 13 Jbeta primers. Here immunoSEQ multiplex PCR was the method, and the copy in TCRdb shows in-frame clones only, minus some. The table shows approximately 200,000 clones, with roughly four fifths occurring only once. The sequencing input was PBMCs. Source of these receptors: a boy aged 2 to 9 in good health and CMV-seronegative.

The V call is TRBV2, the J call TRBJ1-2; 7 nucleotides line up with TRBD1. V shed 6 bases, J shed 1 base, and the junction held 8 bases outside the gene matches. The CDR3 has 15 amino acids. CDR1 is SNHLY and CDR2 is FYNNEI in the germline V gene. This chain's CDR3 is CASSRTGALNYGYTF. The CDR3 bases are TGTGCCAGCAGCCGGACAGGAGCCCTTAACTATGGCTACACCTTC.

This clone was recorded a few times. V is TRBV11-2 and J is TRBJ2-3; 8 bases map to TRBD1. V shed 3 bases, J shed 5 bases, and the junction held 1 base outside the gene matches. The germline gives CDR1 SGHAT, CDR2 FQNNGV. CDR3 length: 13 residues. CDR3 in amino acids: CASSLDREDTQYF. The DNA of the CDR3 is TGTGCCAGCAGCTTGGACAGGGAAGATACGCAGTATTTT.

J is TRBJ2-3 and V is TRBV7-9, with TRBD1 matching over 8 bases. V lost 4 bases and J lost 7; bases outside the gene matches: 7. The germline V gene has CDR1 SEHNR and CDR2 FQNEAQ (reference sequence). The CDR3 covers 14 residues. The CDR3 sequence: CASSYRTGSNTQYF. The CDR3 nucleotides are TGTGCCAGCAGCTATAGGACAGGGTCAAATACGCAGTATTTT.

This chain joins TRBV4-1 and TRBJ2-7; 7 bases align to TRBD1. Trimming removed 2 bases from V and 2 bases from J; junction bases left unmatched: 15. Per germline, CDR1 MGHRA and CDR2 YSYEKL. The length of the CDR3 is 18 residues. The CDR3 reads CASSQFSYLGTVTYEQYF. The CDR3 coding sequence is TGCGCCAGCAGCCAATTTTCGTACCTCGGGACAGTTACCTACGAGCAGTACTTC.

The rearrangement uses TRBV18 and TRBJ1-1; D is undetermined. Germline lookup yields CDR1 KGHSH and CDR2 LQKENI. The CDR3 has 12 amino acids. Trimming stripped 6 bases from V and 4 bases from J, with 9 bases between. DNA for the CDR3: TGTGCCAGCTCGCCTACAGCCACTGAAGCTTTCTTT. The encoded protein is CASSPTATEAFF.

The DNA of the CDR3 is TGTGCCACCAGCAGTCTTACAGGGAGGGACCACAATGAGCAGTTCTTC. It encodes CATSSLTGRDHNEQFF. The chain has TRBV15 and TRBJ2-1; a weak D match, TRBD2 (7 bases). The CDR3 spans 16 residues. The germline CDR1 and CDR2 sequences are LNHNV and YYDKDF (reference sequence). Trimming removed 3 bases from V and 5 bases from J, with 17 bases in between. Based on the CDR3 plus reference TRBV15 and TRBJ2-1, the full variable domain is DAMVIQNPRYQVTQFGKPVTLSCSQTLNHNVMYWYQQKSSQAPKLLFHYYDKDFNNEADTPDNFQSRRPNTSFCFLDIRSPGLGDTAMYLCATSSLTGRDHNEQFFGPGTRLTVL.

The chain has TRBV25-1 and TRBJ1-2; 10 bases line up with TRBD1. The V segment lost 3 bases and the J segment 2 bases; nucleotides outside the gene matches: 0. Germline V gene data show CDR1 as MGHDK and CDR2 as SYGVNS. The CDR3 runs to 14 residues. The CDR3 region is CASSETGGNYGYTF. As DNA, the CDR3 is TGTGCCAGCAGTGAGACAGGGGGCAACTATGGCTACACCTTC.

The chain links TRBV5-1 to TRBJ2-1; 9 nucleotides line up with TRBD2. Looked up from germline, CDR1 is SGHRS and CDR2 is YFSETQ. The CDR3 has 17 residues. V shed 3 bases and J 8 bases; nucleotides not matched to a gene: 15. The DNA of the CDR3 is TGCGCCAGCAGCTCGTGGCCCTCGCGGGGGGGCGGCGATGAGCAGTTCTTC. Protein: CASSSWPSRGGGDEQFF. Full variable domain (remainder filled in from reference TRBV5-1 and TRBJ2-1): KAGVTQTPRYLIKTRGQQVTLSCSPISGHRSVSWYQQTPGQGLQFLFEYFSETQRNKGNFPGRFSGRQFSNSRSEMNVSTLELGDSALYLCASSSWPSRGGGDEQFFGPGTRLTVL.

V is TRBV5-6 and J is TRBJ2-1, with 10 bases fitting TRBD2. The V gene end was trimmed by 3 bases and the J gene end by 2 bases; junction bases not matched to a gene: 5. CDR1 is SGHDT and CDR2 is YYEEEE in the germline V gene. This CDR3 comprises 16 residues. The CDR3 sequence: CASSSPGLATYNEQFF. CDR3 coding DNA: TGTGCCAGCAGCTCGCCGGGACTAGCGACCTACAATGAGCAGTTCTTC. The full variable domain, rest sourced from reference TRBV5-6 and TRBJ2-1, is DAGVTQSPTHLIKTRGQQVTLRCSPKSGHDTVSWYQQALGQGPQFIFQYYEEEERQRGNFPDRFSGHQFPNYSSELNVNALLLGDSALYLCASSSPGLATYNEQFFGPGTRLTVL.

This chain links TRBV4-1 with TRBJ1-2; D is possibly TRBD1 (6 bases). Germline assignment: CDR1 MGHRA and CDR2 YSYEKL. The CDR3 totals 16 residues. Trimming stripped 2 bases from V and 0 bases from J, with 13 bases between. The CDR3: CASSQTGTQTNYGYTF. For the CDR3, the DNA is TGCGCCAGCAGCCAAACCGGGACACAGACTAACTATGGCTACACCTTC.

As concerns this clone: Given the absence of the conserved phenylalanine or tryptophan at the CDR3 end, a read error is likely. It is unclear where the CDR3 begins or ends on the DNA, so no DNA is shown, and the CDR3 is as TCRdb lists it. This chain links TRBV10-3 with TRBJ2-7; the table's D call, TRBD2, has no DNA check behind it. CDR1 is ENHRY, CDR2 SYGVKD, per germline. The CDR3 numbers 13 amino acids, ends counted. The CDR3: CAISESQRGGSAL.

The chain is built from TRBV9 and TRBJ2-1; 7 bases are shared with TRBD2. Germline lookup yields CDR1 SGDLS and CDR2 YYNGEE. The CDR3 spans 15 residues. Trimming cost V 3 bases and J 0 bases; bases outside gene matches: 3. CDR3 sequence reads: CASSAPSGSYNEQFF. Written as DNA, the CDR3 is TGTGCCAGCAGCGCCCCTAGCGGCTCCTACAATGAGCAGTTCTTC.

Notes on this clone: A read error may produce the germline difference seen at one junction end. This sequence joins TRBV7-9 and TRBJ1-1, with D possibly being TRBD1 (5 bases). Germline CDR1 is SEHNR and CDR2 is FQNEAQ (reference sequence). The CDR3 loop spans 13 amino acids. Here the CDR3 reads CSSSLIGDTEAFF. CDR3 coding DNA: TGTTCCAGCAGCTTAATAGGGGACACTGAAGCTTTCTTT.